This T cell receptor beta chain originates from a study of shared T cell receptors in the human thymus. V was clipped by 3 bases and J by 3 bases, with 13 bases between them. Germline V gene lookup returns CDR1 MDHEN and CDR2 SYDVKM. The CDR3 is made up of 15 amino acids. Assay used: immunoSEQ multiplex PCR; TCRdb lists only in-frame clones, some missing. Among a few hundred thousand clones listed, roughly 94% were seen once. This clonotype originated in a human donor. The sequencing input was thymocytes. The chain couples TRBV28 to TRBJ2-3; D perhaps matches TRBD2 (5 bases). CDR3: CASSFLLVSTDTQYF. Written as DNA, the CDR3 is TGTGCCAGCAGTTTCCTACTAGTTAGTACAGATACGCAGTATTTT. The whole variable domain, filled in from reference TRBV28 and TRBJ2-3, reads DVKVTQSSRYLVKRTGEKVFLECVQDMDHENMFWYRQDPGLGLRLIYFSYDVKMKEKGDIPEGYSVSREKKERFSLILESASTNQTSMYLCASSFLLVSTDTQYFGPGTRLTVL.